This TCR beta chain was identified during a study of blood T cell repertoires in COVID-19. Turning to the study itself: Some COVID-19 samples were acute and others convalescent; all came from the United States, Italy and Spain. Sources were T cells, B-cell-depleted T cells, or PBMCs; the material itself was cDNA or gDNA.

In the original processing: From reference gene primer amplification, estimates of nucleated cell counts were derived. Produced via immunoSEQ multiplex PCR; TCRdb's table is partial and in-frame only. V and J calls and clone size are copied from that table; D and trimming were computed from the DNA. The sample has around 120,000 clones, roughly 85% seen once. V was pared by 4 bases and J by 10 bases, with 2 bases of the junction left unmatched. The CDR3 is 12 residues long. The V gene's germline CDR1 is MNHEY and CDR2 SVGEGT. This TCR derives from a man older than 75 with acute or convalescent COVID-19. The chain couples TRBV6-2 or TRBV6-3 to TRBJ2-1; 9 bases agree with TRBD2. Sequencing was performed on peripheral blood. The CDR3 protein is CASSFSGREQFF. CDR3 coding DNA: TGTGCCAGCAGTTTCAGCGGGAGGGAGCAGTTCTTC.